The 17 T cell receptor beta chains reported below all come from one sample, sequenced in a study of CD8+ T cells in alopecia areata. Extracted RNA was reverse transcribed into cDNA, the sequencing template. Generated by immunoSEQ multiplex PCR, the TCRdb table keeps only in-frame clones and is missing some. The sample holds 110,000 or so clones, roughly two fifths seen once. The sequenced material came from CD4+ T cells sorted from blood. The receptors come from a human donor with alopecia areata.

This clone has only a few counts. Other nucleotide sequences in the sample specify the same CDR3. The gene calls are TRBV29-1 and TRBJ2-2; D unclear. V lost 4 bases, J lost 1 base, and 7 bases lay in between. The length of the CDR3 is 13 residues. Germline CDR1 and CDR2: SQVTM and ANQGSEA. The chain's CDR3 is CSVVWGNTGELFF. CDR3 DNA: TGCAGCGTTGTGTGGGGGAACACCGGGGAGCTGTTTTTT.

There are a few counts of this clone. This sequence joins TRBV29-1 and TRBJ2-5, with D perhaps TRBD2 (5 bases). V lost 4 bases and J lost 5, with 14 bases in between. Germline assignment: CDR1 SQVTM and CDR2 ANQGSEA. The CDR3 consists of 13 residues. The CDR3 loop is CSVASHLRETQYF. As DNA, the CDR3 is TGCAGCGTTGCTAGCCACCTCCGGGAGACCCAGTACTTC.

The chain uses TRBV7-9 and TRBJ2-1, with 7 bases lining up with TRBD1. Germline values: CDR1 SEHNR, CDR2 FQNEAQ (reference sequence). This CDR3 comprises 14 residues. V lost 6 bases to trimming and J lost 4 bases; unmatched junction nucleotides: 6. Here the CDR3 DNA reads TGTGCCAGCAGTGACAGGGAAAGGTACAATGAGCAGTTCTTC. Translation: CASSDRERYNEQFF.

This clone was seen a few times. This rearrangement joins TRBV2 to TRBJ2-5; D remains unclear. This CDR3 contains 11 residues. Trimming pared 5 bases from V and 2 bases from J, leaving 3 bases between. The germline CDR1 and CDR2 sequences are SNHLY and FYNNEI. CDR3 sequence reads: CASSNQETQYF. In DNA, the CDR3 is TGTGCCAGCAGTAATCAAGAGACCCAGTACTTC.

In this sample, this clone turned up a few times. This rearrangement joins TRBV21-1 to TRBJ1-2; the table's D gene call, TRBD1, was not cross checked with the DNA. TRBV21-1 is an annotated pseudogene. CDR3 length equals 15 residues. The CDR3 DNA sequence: TGTGCCAGCAGCCAAGCCGGGACAGGGAACTATGGCTACACCTTC. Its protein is CASSQAGTGNYGYTF.

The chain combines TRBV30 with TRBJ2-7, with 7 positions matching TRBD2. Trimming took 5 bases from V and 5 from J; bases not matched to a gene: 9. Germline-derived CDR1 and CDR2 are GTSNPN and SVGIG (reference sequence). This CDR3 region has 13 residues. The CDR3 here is CAWGREVHHEQYF. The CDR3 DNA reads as TGTGCCTGGGGACGGGAGGTACACCACGAGCAGTACTTC. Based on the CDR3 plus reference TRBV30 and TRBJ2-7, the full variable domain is SQTIHQWPATLVQPVGSPLSLECTVEGTSNPNLYWYRQAAGRGLQLLFYSVGIGQISSEVPQNLSASRPQDRQFILSSKKLLLSDSGFYLCAWGREVHHEQYFGPGTRLTVT.

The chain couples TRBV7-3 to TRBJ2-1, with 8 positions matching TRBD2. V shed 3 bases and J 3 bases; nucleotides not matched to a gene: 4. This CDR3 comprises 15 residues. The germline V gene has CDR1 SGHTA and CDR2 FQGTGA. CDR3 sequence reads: CASSFTSGLYNEQFF. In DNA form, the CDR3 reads TGTGCCAGCAGCTTCACTAGCGGCCTCTACAATGAGCAGTTCTTC.

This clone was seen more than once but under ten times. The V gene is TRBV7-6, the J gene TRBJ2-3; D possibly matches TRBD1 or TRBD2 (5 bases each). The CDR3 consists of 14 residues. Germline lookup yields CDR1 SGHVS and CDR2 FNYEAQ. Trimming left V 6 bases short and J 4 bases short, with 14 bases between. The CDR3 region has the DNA TGTGCCAGCAGTTCTAACCAGGGACCAGATACGCAGTATTTT. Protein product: CASSSNQGPDTQYF.

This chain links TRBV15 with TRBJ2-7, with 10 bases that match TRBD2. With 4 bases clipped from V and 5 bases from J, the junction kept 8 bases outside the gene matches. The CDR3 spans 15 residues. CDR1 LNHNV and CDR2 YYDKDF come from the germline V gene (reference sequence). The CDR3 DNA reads TGTGCCACCAGCACCCTAGCGGGAGTGGAAAACGAGCAGTACTTC. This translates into CATSTLAGVENEQYF.

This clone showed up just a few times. CDR3 DNA sequence: TGCAGTGCCAGGAAACGAAATGAGCAGTTCTTC. This encodes CSARKRNEQFF. The chain recombines TRBV20-1 with TRBJ2-1; D unclear. CDR3 length equals 11 residues. In germline, CDR1 is DFQATT, CDR2 SNEGSKA (reference sequence). V lost 6 bases and J 7 bases, leaving 10 bases between the germline ends.

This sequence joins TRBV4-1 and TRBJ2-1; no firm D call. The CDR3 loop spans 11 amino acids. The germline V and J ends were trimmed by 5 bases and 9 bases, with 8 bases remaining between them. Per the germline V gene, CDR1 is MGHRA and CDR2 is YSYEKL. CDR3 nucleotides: TGCGCCAGCAGCAAGACGGGTGAGCAGTTCTTC. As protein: CASSKTGEQFF.

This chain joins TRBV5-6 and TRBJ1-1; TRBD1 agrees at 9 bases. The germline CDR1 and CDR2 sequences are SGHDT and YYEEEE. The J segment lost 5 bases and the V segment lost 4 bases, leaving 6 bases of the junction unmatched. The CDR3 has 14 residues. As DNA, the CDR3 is TGTGCCAGCAGCGCCTACAGGGGGCTGACTGAAGCTTTCTTT. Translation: CASSAYRGLTEAFF. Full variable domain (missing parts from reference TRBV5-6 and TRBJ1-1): DAGVTQSPTHLIKTRGQQVTLRCSPKSGHDTVSWYQQALGQGPQFIFQYYEEEERQRGNFPDRFSGHQFPNYSSELNVNALLLGDSALYLCASSAYRGLTEAFFGQGTRLTVV.

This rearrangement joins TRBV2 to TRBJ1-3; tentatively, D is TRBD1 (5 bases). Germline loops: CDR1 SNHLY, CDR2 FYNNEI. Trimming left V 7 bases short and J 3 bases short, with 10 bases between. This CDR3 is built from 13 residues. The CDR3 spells CASNRDVGNTIYF. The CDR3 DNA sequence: TGTGCCAGCAACCGGGACGTTGGAAACACCATATATTTT.

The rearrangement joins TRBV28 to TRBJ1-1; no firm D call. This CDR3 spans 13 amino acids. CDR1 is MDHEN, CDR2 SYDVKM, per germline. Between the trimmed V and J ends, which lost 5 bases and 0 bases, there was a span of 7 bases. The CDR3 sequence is CASSLAMNTEAFF. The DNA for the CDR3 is TGTGCCAGCAGTCTCGCCATGAACACTGAAGCTTTCTTT. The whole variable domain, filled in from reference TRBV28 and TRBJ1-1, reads DVKVTQSSRYLVKRTGEKVFLECVQDMDHENMFWYRQDPGLGLRLIYFSYDVKMKEKGDIPEGYSVSREKKERFSLILESASTNQTSMYLCASSLAMNTEAFFGQGTRLTVV.

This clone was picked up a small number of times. CDR3 sequence (DNA): TGTGCCAGCAGCTCCCGGACAGGGTGGAATTCACCCCTCCACTTT. Translating it yields CASSSRTGWNSPLHF. This chain uses TRBV7-9 with TRBJ1-6, with 8 bases fitting TRBD1. Per germline, CDR1 SEHNR and CDR2 FQNEAQ (reference sequence). V was clipped by 4 bases and J by 7 bases; unmatched bases: 6. There are 15 residues in the CDR3.

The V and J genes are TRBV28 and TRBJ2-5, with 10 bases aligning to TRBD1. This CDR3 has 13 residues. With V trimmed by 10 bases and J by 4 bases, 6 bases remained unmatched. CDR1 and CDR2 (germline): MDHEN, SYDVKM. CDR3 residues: CATWDRGVETQYF. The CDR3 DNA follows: TGTGCCACCTGGGACAGGGGCGTAGAGACCCAGTACTTC.

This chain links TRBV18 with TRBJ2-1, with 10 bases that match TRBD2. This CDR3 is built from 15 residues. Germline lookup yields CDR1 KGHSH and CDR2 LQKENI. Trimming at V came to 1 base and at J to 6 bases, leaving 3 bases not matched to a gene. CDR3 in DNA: TGTGCCAGCTCACCACGGGCTAGCGGGGGCAATGAGCAGTTCTTC. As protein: CASSPRASGGNEQFF.